Listed below are T cell receptor beta chains from one sample, sequenced in a study of blood T cell repertoires in COVID-19. Produced via immunoSEQ multiplex PCR; TCRdb's table is partial and in-frame only. Here the sample spans approximately 190,000 clones, around 80% being singletons. Material for sequencing was peripheral blood. All receptors come from a young man with active or convalescent COVID-19. Both conserved end residues are part of each CDR3. The D gene is left open where the match is weak. Size values are once, few and many counts, or a class for expanded clones, and some rows have none.

clone size: few
V gene: TRBV6-4
D gene: TRBD1
J gene: TRBJ2-3
CDR3 DNA: TGTGCCAGCAGTCAGGGACAGGGGGCAGATACGCAGTATTTT
CDR3 protein: CASSQGQGADTQYF

clone size: many
V gene: TRBV9
D gene: TRBD2
J gene: TRBJ2-2
CDR3 DNA: TGTGCCAGCAGCGTAGATCCAGCGGGGGGGCCCGGGGAGCTGTTTTTT
CDR3 protein: CASSVDPAGGPGELFF

clone size: NA
V gene: TRBV30
D gene: NA
J gene: TRBJ2-3
CDR3 DNA: TGTGCCTGGAGCGGAAGGTCGCAGGGGATACATACGCAGTATTTT
CDR3 protein: CAWSGRSQGIHTQYF

clone size: few
V gene: TRBV4-1
D gene: NA
J gene: TRBJ1-6
CDR3 DNA: TGCGCCAGCAGCCAAGTGGCCAGAAGTTCAAACGGGTATAATTCACCCCTCCACTTT
CDR3 protein: CASSQVARSSNGYNSPLHF

clone size: NA
V gene: TRBV27
D gene: TRBD1
J gene: TRBJ1-1
CDR3 DNA: TGTGCCAGCAGTCCGGGGACAGTCTCGAGCACTGAAGCTTTCTTT
CDR3 protein: CASSPGTVSSTEAFF

clone size: NA
V gene: TRBV29-1
D gene: TRBD1
J gene: TRBJ1-3
CDR3 DNA: TGCAGCGTGCAGGGGGTAGACTCTGGAAACACCATATATTTT
CDR3 protein: CSVQGVDSGNTIYF

clone size: few
V gene: TRBV6-1
D gene: TRBD1
J gene: TRBJ1-5
CDR3 DNA: TGTGCCAGCAGTGAGCGGCCCCCGGGACAGGGTTGGCAGCCCCAGCATTTT
CDR3 protein: CASSERPPGQGWQPQHF

clone size: few
V gene: TRBV11-2
D gene: NA
J gene: TRBJ1-1
CDR3 DNA: TGTGCCAGCAGCCAAAGCTCAGGTACTGAAGCTTTCTTT
CDR3 protein: CASSQSSGTEAFF

clone size: NA
V gene: TRBV18
D gene: NA
J gene: TRBJ1-4
CDR3 DNA: TGTGCCAGCTCACCACGGGCTACAGGGAATAATGAAAAACTGTTTTTT
CDR3 protein: CASSPRATGNNEKLFF

clone size: NA
V gene: TRBV19
D gene: NA
J gene: TRBJ2-3
CDR3 DNA: TGTGCCAGTAGTCCTCGGGACACCTCCACAGATACGCAGTATTTT
CDR3 protein: CASSPRDTSTDTQYF

clone size: NA
V gene: TRBV5-1
D gene: NA
J gene: TRBJ1-4
CDR3 DNA: TGCGCCAGCAGCTTGGGGGTGGACAGCGCCGATTTTGCAACTAATGAAAAACTGTTTTTT
CDR3 protein: CASSLGVDSADFATNEKLFF

clone size: NA
V gene: TRBV25-1
D gene: TRBD1
J gene: TRBJ1-2
CDR3 DNA: TGTGCCAGCAACGAGGACAGGTGGGCCTATGGCTACACCTTC
CDR3 protein: CASNEDRWAYGYTF

clone size: NA
V gene: TRBV28
D gene: TRBD1
J gene: TRBJ1-5
CDR3 DNA: TGTGCCAGCAGTTTGACAGGGGGCCCACGGGCCCAGCATTTT
CDR3 protein: CASSLTGGPRAQHF

clone size: once
V gene: TRBV28
D gene: NA
J gene: TRBJ1-4
CDR3 DNA: TGTGCCAGCAGTCCCGGAGGACGGGGTGAAAAACTGTTTTTT
CDR3 protein: CASSPGGRGEKLFF

clone size: few
V gene: TRBV30
D gene: TRBD1
J gene: TRBJ1-2
CDR3 DNA: TGTGCCTGGAGTGTGCGAGGGGGCGCGGATGGCTACACCTTC
CDR3 protein: CAWSVRGGADGYTF

clone size: NA
V gene: TRBV2
D gene: NA
J gene: TRBJ1-4
CDR3 DNA: TGTGCCAGCAGCGGGGGGGTAACTAATGAAAAACTGTTTTTT
CDR3 protein: CASSGGVTNEKLFF

clone size: NA
V gene: TRBV7-9
D gene: TRBD1
J gene: TRBJ1-3
CDR3 DNA: TGTGCCAGCAGCTATGAGGACAGGGGGTATACCATATATTTT
CDR3 protein: CASSYEDRGYTIYF

clone size: NA
V gene: TRBV15
D gene: TRBD1
J gene: TRBJ2-6
CDR3 DNA: TGTGCCACCAGCAGGGACGGACAGGTTGGGGCCAACGTCCTGACTTTC
CDR3 protein: CATSRDGQVGANVLTF

clone size: NA
V gene: TRBV24-1
D gene: NA
J gene: TRBJ1-2
CDR3 DNA: TGTGCCACCAGTGATTCAGGGTCCTATGGCTACACCTTC
CDR3 protein: CATSDSGSYGYTF

clone size: few
V gene: TRBV30
D gene: TRBD2
J gene: TRBJ2-3
CDR3 DNA: TGTGCCTGGAGTCCCGGGACTAGCATCCACACAGATACGCAGTATTTT
CDR3 protein: CAWSPGTSIHTDTQYF

clone size: NA
V gene: TRBV9
D gene: NA
J gene: TRBJ2-5
CDR3 DNA: TGTGCCAGCAGCGTAGGGCGGCAGGGCGAGACCCAGTACTTC
CDR3 protein: CASSVGRQGETQYF

clone size: NA
V gene: TRBV6-2/TRBV6-3
D gene: NA
J gene: TRBJ1-2
CDR3 DNA: TGTGCCAGCAGTTACGACAGGTGGAGAAATGGCTACACCTTC
CDR3 protein: CASSYDRWRNGYTF

clone size: NA
V gene: TRBV6-5
D gene: NA
J gene: TRBJ1-2
CDR3 DNA: TGTGCCAGCAGTTACTACAGGGATAACTATGGCTACACCTTC
CDR3 protein: CASSYYRDNYGYTF

clone size: NA
V gene: TRBV6-4
D gene: TRBD2
J gene: TRBJ2-1
CDR3 DNA: TGTGCCAGCAGTGACAGAGCGGGAGGTTACAATGAGCAGTTCTTC
CDR3 protein: CASSDRAGGYNEQFF

clone size: NA
V gene: TRBV5-1
D gene: NA
J gene: TRBJ2-7
CDR3 DNA: TGCGCCAGCAGCTCGAGCTCCTACGAGCAGTACTTC
CDR3 protein: CASSSSSYEQYF

clone size: NA
V gene: TRBV28
D gene: NA
J gene: TRBJ1-4
CDR3 DNA: TGTGCCAGCAGCCGGACAGCCGCTAATGAAAAACTGTTTTTT
CDR3 protein: CASSRTAANEKLFF

clone size: NA
V gene: TRBV4-1
D gene: TRBD1
J gene: TRBJ1-1
CDR3 DNA: TGCGCCAGCAGCCGCGTGGGACAGTTTAACACTGAAGCTTTCTTT
CDR3 protein: CASSRVGQFNTEAFF

clone size: NA
V gene: TRBV10-1
D gene: TRBD2
J gene: TRBJ2-7
CDR3 DNA: TGCGCCAGCAGCCCGGGAGGGGATACCTACGAGCAGTACTTC
CDR3 protein: CASSPGGDTYEQYF

clone size: once
V gene: TRBV7-2
D gene: TRBD2
J gene: TRBJ2-2
CDR3 DNA: TGTGCCAGCAGCTTAGTGGTCCCCACTAGCGGGTCGAACACCGGGGAGCTGTTTTTT
CDR3 protein: CASSLVVPTSGSNTGELFF

clone size: NA
V gene: TRBV24-1
D gene: NA
J gene: TRBJ1-3
CDR3 DNA: TGTGCCACCAGTGATCCCCCAGGGATCTCTGGAAACACCATATATTTT
CDR3 protein: CATSDPPGISGNTIYF

clone size: NA
V gene: TRBV6-5
D gene: TRBD1
J gene: TRBJ1-5
CDR3 DNA: TGTGCCAGCAGCGGGACAGGGGTGAGCAATCAGCCCCAGCATTTT
CDR3 protein: CASSGTGVSNQPQHF

clone size: NA
V gene: TRBV13
D gene: TRBD1
J gene: TRBJ1-1
CDR3 DNA: TGTGCCAGCAGCTATTTAACGGGACAGGGGGCTTTGGGTGAGGAAGCTTTCTTT
CDR3 protein: CASSYLTGQGALGEEAFF

clone size: NA
V gene: TRBV19
D gene: TRBD1
J gene: TRBJ1-6
CDR3 DNA: TGTGCCAGTAGTCCCCGGACAGGAGTGCTAACGGCACCCCTCCACTTT
CDR3 protein: CASSPRTGVLTAPLHF

clone size: NA
V gene: TRBV10-3
D gene: TRBD1
J gene: TRBJ1-1
CDR3 DNA: TGTGCCATCAGTCGGGACAGGGGCATGAACACTGAAGCTTTCTTT
CDR3 protein: CAISRDRGMNTEAFF

clone size: NA
V gene: TRBV13
D gene: TRBD1
J gene: TRBJ1-2
CDR3 DNA: TGTGCCAGCAGCTTAAGACAGGGGGAGGGTGGCTACACCTTC
CDR3 protein: CASSLRQGEGGYTF

clone size: NA
V gene: TRBV5-1
D gene: NA
J gene: TRBJ2-2
CDR3 DNA: TGCGCCAGCAGCATGTTCCGAGATGGCGGCGGGGAGCTGTTTTTT
CDR3 protein: CASSMFRDGGGELFF

clone size: NA
V gene: TRBV7-2
D gene: TRBD1
J gene: TRBJ1-3
CDR3 DNA: TGTGCCAGCAGCTTCGGACAGGGCGGAAACACCATATATTTT
CDR3 protein: CASSFGQGGNTIYF

clone size: NA
V gene: TRBV18
D gene: NA
J gene: TRBJ2-1
CDR3 DNA: TGTGCCAGCTCACTATACGACGGGAAAAGGGATCCCGATGCAAACAATGAGCAGTTCTTC
CDR3 protein: CASSLYDGKRDPDANNEQFF

clone size: NA
V gene: TRBV7-6
D gene: NA
J gene: TRBJ2-3
CDR3 DNA: TGTGCCAGCAGCTTAGGGTATGTTCAGACGCAGTATTTT
CDR3 protein: CASSLGYVQTQYF

clone size: NA
V gene: TRBV7-8
D gene: NA
J gene: TRBJ1-5
CDR3 DNA: TGTGCCAGCAGCCCGACAACCTATAGCAATCAGCCCCAGCATTTT
CDR3 protein: CASSPTTYSNQPQHF

clone size: NA
V gene: TRBV28
D gene: NA
J gene: TRBJ1-2
CDR3 DNA: TGTGCCAGCAGTTTATACAGAGCTAACTATGGCTACACCTTC
CDR3 protein: CASSLYRANYGYTF